Sequencing of this T cell receptor beta chain was carried out in a study of blood T cell repertoires in COVID-19. Two negative PCRs, clearance, or symptom resolution characterized the recovered Cohort 3 donors. V lost 5 bases and J 8 bases, leaving 16 bases between the germline ends. CDR1 is MNHEY and CDR2 is SMNVEV in the germline V gene (reference sequence). The CDR3 contains 15 residues. Sequencing used immunoSEQ multiplex PCR; TCRdb keeps in-frame clones, though not all of them. This table holds about 320,000 clones, about nine tenths found once. The rearrangement uses TRBV27 and TRBJ1-6; D is uncertain. Sequencing input: PBMCs or T cells enriched from blood (not recorded which). The clonotype comes from a woman between 18 and 29 years old who had recovered from COVID-19. The CDR3 reads CASSPWATQDSPLHF. Written as DNA, the CDR3 is TGTGCCAGCAGTCCCTGGGCAACCCAGGATTCACCCCTCCACTTT.